The 21 T cell receptor beta chains below come from one sample, sequenced in a study of T cell responses to AZD1222 COVID-19 vaccine (dated by TCRdb to the early 2020s). The protocol used for the library was the immunoSEQ multiplex PCR assay. In TCRdb, the immuneACCESS table is reduced to in-frame sequences with V and J assigned. These tables do not hold every clone; where another copy was compared, an unresolved V gene accounts for under half, and the others remain unexplained. The sample has approximately 130,000 clones on record, 75% to 95% of them singletons. The top ten hold 3.5% to 4.5% of the sample. Interpreted using the paper, the time point label stands for: about 28 days (+/-7) after the second vaccine dose. The treatment or condition label corresponds to: meningococcal conjugate vaccine given as trial control. Sequenced material: peripheral blood, taken 28 days after the second dose of the MenACWY control vaccine. The receptors were sampled from an adult who received the MenACWY meningococcal vaccine as a control.

The chain couples TRBV3-1 (or the pseudogene TRBV3-2) to TRBJ2-5; TRBD2 aligns across 12 bases. V gave up 5 bases and J gave up 4 bases; unmatched junction bases: 2. The CDR3 has 14 residues. Germline loops: CDR1 LGHDT, CDR2 YNNKEL (reference sequence). Written as DNA, the CDR3 is TGTGCCAGCAGCTGGGGACTAGCGGGAGAGACCCAGTACTTC. It is translated as CASSWGLAGETQYF.

This rearrangement joins TRBV19 to TRBJ2-2; 7 bases fit TRBD2. Germline CDR1 and CDR2: LNHDA and SQIVND (reference sequence). The CDR3 spans 14 residues. The V gene end was trimmed by 4 bases and the J gene end by 4 bases; junction bases not matched to a gene: 3. CDR3 DNA: TGTGCCAGTAGTAGACCGGGGGGCACCGGGGAGCTGTTTTTT. Residues: CASSRPGGTGELFF. Full variable domain (missing parts from reference TRBV19 and TRBJ2-2): DGGITQSPKYLFRKEGQNVTLSCEQNLNHDAMYWYRQDPGQGLRLIYYSQIVNDFQKGDIAEGYSVSREKKESFPLTVTSAQKNPTAFYLCASSRPGGTGELFFGEGSRLTVL.

The chain is built from TRBV28 and TRBJ2-5; no definite D call. The germline V gene encodes CDR1 MDHEN and CDR2 SYDVKM. CDR3 length: 13 residues. V was shortened by 7 bases and J by 0 bases, with 9 bases between the two germline ends. CDR3 protein: CASKGEYQETQYF. In DNA form, the CDR3 reads TGTGCCAGCAAAGGCGAGTACCAAGAGACCCAGTACTTC.

This chain joins TRBV7-8 and TRBJ2-3; 7 nucleotides match TRBD2. The length of the CDR3 is 15 residues. Trimming at V came to 2 bases and at J to 0 bases, leaving 2 bases not matched to a gene. CDR1 and CDR2 (germline): SGHVS, FQNEAQ. CDR3 nucleotide sequence: TGTGCCAGCAGCTTACTAGCGGCTAGCACAGATACGCAGTATTTT. Translating it yields CASSLLAASTDTQYF. Full variable domain (remainder filled in from reference TRBV7-8 and TRBJ2-3): GAGVSQSPRYKVAKRGQDVALRCDPISGHVSLFWYQQALGQGPEFLTYFQNEAQLDKSGLPSDRFFAERPEGSVSTLKIQRTQQEDSAVYLCASSLLAASTDTQYFGPGTRLTVL.

J is TRBJ2-6 and V is TRBV7-9, with TRBD1 identical over 10 bases. Germline loops: CDR1 SEHNR, CDR2 FQNEAQ (reference sequence). This CDR3 is built from 16 residues. Losses at the gene ends were 3 bases for V and 3 bases for J; bases not matched to a gene: 2. The CDR3 bases are TGTGCCAGCAGCTTGGGACAGGGGAATGGGGCCAACGTCCTGACTTTC. It yields the protein CASSLGQGNGANVLTF. The full variable domain, with the rest looked up from reference TRBV7-9 and TRBJ2-6, is DTGVSQNPRHKITKRGQNVTFRCDPISEHNRLYWYRQTLGQGPEFLTYFQNEAQLEKSRLLSDRFSAERPKGSFSTLEIQRTEQGDSAMYLCASSLGQGNGANVLTFGAGSRLTVL.

The chain has TRBV5-8 and TRBJ2-7; D perhaps matches TRBD1 (5 bases). Germline CDR1 SGHTS, CDR2 YDEGEE. With 2 bases removed from V and 6 bases from J, the gap between germline ends came to 18 bases. The length of the CDR3 is 15 residues. The CDR3 sequence: CASSLRQGWWVEQYF. Written as DNA, the CDR3 is TGTGCCAGCAGCTTAAGGCAGGGTTGGTGGGTCGAGCAGTACTTC.

This chain uses TRBV27 with TRBJ2-1; 7 bases fit TRBD2. CDR3 length: 15 residues. Trimming cost V 2 bases and J 9 bases; bases outside gene matches: 10. Germline assignment: CDR1 MNHEY and CDR2 SMNVEV (reference sequence). CDR3 DNA: TGTGCCAGCAGTTTAAGGGGCGGGAGTGGTGTTGAGCAGTTCTTC. As protein: CASSLRGGSGVEQFF.

The V call is TRBV28, the J call TRBJ1-5, with D unclear. The CDR3 length is 16 residues. The V end lost 3 bases, the J end lost 0 bases, and 12 bases lay between the germline ends. Germline CDR1 and CDR2: MDHEN and SYDVKM. CDR3 DNA sequence: TGTGCCAGCAGTTTCCCCGACCGATATAGCAATCAGCCCCAGCATTTT. Amino acid sequence: CASSFPDRYSNQPQHF.

This rearrangement joins TRBV19 to TRBJ2-1; a possible D gene is TRBD2 (6 bases). Between the trimmed V and J ends, which lost 5 bases and 4 bases, there was a span of 12 bases. The length of the CDR3 is 14 residues. Germline V gene sequence: CDR1 LNHDA, CDR2 SQIVND (reference sequence). The CDR3 nucleotides are TGTGCCAGTAGTCCATTCGGGGGTTACAATGAGCAGTTCTTC. As protein: CASSPFGGYNEQFF.

This chain links TRBV9 with TRBJ1-6, with 9 bases lining up with TRBD1. V lost 3 bases and J lost 3; bases outside the gene matches: 4. Germline V gene data show CDR1 as SGDLS and CDR2 as YYNGEE. This CDR3 has 16 residues. Here the CDR3 DNA reads TGTGCCAGCAGCGACCCGGGACAGGGCTATAATTCACCCCTCCACTTT. It encodes CASSDPGQGYNSPLHF. Drawing the rest from reference TRBV9 and TRBJ1-6, the complete variable domain is DSGVTQTPKHLITATGQRVTLRCSPRSGDLSVYWYQQSLDQGLQFLIQYYNGEERAKGNILERFSAQQFPDLHSELNLSSLELGDSALYFCASSDPGQGYNSPLHFGNGTRLTVT.

This clone appeared once. The chain links TRBV18 to TRBJ2-3; D ambiguous. With 3 bases removed from V and 2 bases from J, the gap between germline ends came to 6 bases. CDR3 length: 13 residues. Germline CDR1 and CDR2: KGHSH and LQKENI. CDR3 bases: TGTGCCAGCTCACCTAGGGACACAGATACGCAGTATTTT. The encoded protein is CASSPRDTDTQYF.

The gene calls are TRBV27 and TRBJ1-6; TRBD1 aligns across 8 bases. Germline CDR1 MNHEY, CDR2 SMNVEV (reference sequence). The V gene end was trimmed by 9 bases and the J gene end by 7 bases; junction bases not matched to a gene: 11. This CDR3 is built from 15 residues. Here the CDR3 reads CASNRGRPANSPLHF. DNA of the CDR3: TGTGCCAGTAACAGGGGGAGGCCGGCGAATTCACCCCTCCACTTT.

The J gene is TRBJ1-2, the V gene TRBV28; D is perhaps TRBD1 (5 bases). This CDR3 contains 13 residues. Per germline, CDR1 MDHEN and CDR2 SYDVKM. The ends were cut back, 3 bases at V and 2 bases at J, with 7 bases in the middle. The DNA for the CDR3 is TGTGCCAGCAGTTTCGGGGCGAACTATGGCTACACCTTC. It translates to CASSFGANYGYTF.

This clone came up once. At one end the junction does not follow the germline gene, possibly because of a read error. V usage is TRBV5-1 and J usage is TRBJ1-5; possibly TRBD1 for D (5 bases). The CDR3 is 14 amino acids. Germline V gene sequence: CDR1 SGHRS, CDR2 YFSETQ. The CDR3 nucleotides read TGCGCCCGCAGCTTGGGGGGGGGAAATCAGCCCCAGCATTTT. Translation gives CARSLGGGNQPQHF.

The chain recombines TRBV7-2 with TRBJ2-1, with 12 bases aligning to TRBD2. Germline V gene data show CDR1 as SGHTA and CDR2 as FQGNSA. The CDR3 extends over 16 amino acids. The ends lost 4 bases at V and 6 bases at J; junction bases unmatched: 7. The CDR3 spells CASSSRLAGGTNEQFF. The CDR3 DNA follows: TGTGCCAGCAGCTCCCGTCTAGCGGGGGGGACCAATGAGCAGTTCTTC.

In this sample, this clone turned up once. The rearrangement links TRBV27 to TRBJ1-2; D may be TRBD1 (5 bases). Germline CDR1 is MNHEY and CDR2 is SMNVEV (reference sequence). V lost 6 bases, J lost 7 bases, and 18 bases lay in between. CDR3 length equals 14 residues. CDR3 sequence reads: CASSPPGGIGGYTF. DNA of the CDR3: TGTGCCAGCAGCCCACCCGGGGGGATCGGTGGCTACACCTTC.

The chain carries TRBV12-5 and TRBJ2-5; 7 nucleotides agree with TRBD2. The V gene end was trimmed by 10 bases and the J gene end by 2 bases; junction bases not matched to a gene: 16. This CDR3 contains 16 residues. The germline V gene encodes CDR1 LGHNT and CDR2 FRNRAP. The CDR3 reads CANKTKRGLLQETQYF. CDR3 DNA: TGTGCTAATAAAACCAAGCGGGGCCTATTACAAGAGACCCAGTACTTC.

The rearrangement links TRBV4-3 to TRBJ2-7; possible D gene TRBD1, 6 bases. This CDR3 has 14 amino acids. V lost 3 bases and J 1 base, leaving 10 bases between the germline ends. Germline CDR1 LGHNA, CDR2 YSLEER. The CDR3 sequence: CASSQPRGSYEQYV. The CDR3 bases are TGCGCCAGCAGCCAGCCCAGGGGTTCCTACGAGCAGTACGTC.

This clone was counted a few times. The chain uses TRBV5-1 and TRBJ2-2; 10 nucleotides agree with TRBD2. V shed 2 bases and J 1 base; nucleotides not matched to a gene: 5. CDR3 length: 17 residues. Germline values: CDR1 SGHRS, CDR2 YFSETQ. CDR3 bases: TGCGCCAGCAGCTTCGGTAGCGGGGGGCAGAACACCGGGGAGCTGTTTTTT. Translation gives CASSFGSGGQNTGELFF. The variable domain in full, with the rest retrieved from reference TRBV5-1 and TRBJ2-2, is KAGVTQTPRYLIKTRGQQVTLSCSPISGHRSVSWYQQTPGQGLQFLFEYFSETQRNKGNFPGRFSGRQFSNSRSEMNVSTLELGDSALYLCASSFGSGGQNTGELFFGEGSRLTVL.

V gene TRBV18 combines with J gene TRBJ1-2, with D tentatively TRBD1 (6 bases). The CDR3 has 14 amino acids. Germline-derived CDR1 and CDR2 are KGHSH and LQKENI. V shed 6 bases and J shed 1 base, with 12 bases lying between them. CDR3 amino acids: CASSPTGNNYGYTF. The CDR3 nucleotides read TGTGCCAGCTCCCCTACAGGGAATAACTATGGCTACACCTTC.

The DNA for the CDR3 is TGTGCCAGCAGTTACTCGACAGGGAATGGCTACACCTTC. Translating it yields CASSYSTGNGYTF. The V gene is TRBV6-2 or TRBV6-3, the J gene TRBJ1-2; TRBD1 agrees at 7 bases. The CDR3 loop spans 13 amino acids. V was clipped by 0 bases and J by 6 bases; unmatched bases: 1. Germline V gene data show CDR1 as MNHEY and CDR2 as SVGEGT.